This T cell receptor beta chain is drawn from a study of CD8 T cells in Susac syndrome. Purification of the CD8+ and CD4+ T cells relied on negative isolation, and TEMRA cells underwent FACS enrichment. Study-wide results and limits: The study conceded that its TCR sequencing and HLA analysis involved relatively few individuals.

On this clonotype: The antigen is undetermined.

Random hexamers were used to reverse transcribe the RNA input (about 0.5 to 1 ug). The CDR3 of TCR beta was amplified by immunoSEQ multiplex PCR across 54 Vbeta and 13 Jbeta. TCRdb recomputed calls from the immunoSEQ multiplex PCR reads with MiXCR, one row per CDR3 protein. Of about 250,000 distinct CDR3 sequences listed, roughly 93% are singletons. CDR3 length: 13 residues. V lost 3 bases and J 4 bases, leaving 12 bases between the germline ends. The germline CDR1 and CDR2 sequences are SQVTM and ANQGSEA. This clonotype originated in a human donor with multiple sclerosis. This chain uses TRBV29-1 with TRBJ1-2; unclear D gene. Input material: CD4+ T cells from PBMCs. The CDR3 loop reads CSVELVSGYGYTF. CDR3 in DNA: TGCAGCGTTGAGTTGGTTTCTGGCTATGGCTACACCTTC.